Following are 17 T cell receptor beta chains from one sample sequenced in a study of blood T cell repertoires in COVID-19. The data were produced by immunoSEQ multiplex PCR, yet TCRdb's version contains in-frame clones alone and is incomplete. Of 160,000 or so clones in the sample, roughly 74% were seen once. Material: peripheral blood. Source of these receptors: an elderly woman with acute or convalescent COVID-19.

The chain recombines TRBV14 with TRBJ2-7, with a possible D match to TRBD2 (6 bases). The CDR3 totals 14 residues. Trimming took off 3 bases at V and 4 bases at J, with 13 bases between the two ends. Germline lookup yields CDR1 SGHDN and CDR2 FVKESK. The CDR3 nucleotides read TGTGCCAGCAGCCATAAAAGCGGGTTTTACGAGCAGTACTTC. Its protein is CASSHKSGFYEQYF.

The chain uses TRBV5-1 and TRBJ2-1; D perhaps matches TRBD2 (5 bases). V lost 0 bases and J 8 bases, leaving 12 bases between the germline ends. Looked up from germline, CDR1 is SGHRS and CDR2 is YFSETQ. This CDR3 has 14 amino acids. This CDR3 is CASSLAVNSDEQFF. CDR3 DNA sequence: TGCGCCAGCAGCTTGGCGGTGAATAGCGATGAGCAGTTCTTC.

This chain connects TRBV5-4 to TRBJ1-4; TRBD1 matches at 7 bases. The CDR3 extends over 16 amino acids. Losses at the gene ends were 4 bases for V and 0 bases for J; bases not matched to a gene: 6. Germline V gene sequence: CDR1 SGHNT, CDR2 YYREEE (reference sequence). The CDR3 loop is CASSPGGTATNEKLFF. CDR3 nucleotide sequence: TGTGCCAGCAGCCCTGGGGGGACAGCAACTAATGAAAAACTGTTTTTT.

V is TRBV19 and J is TRBJ2-1; TRBD1 agrees at 9 bases. Germline values: CDR1 LNHDA, CDR2 SQIVND (reference sequence). The CDR3 runs 18 residues. The V and J ends lost 4 bases and 4 bases, in that order; junction bases with no gene match: 14. CDR3 in amino acids: CASSSLVTGGLSYNEQFF. CDR3 DNA sequence: TGTGCCAGTAGTAGCCTTGTGACAGGGGGACTCTCTTACAATGAGCAGTTCTTC.

This clone appeared a single time. V and J are TRBV28 and TRBJ2-7, with D possibly TRBD2 on 6 matching bases. The length of the CDR3 is 14 residues. Germline CDR1 MDHEN, CDR2 SYDVKM. Trimming pared 2 bases from V and 6 bases from J, leaving 14 bases between. The CDR3 region is CASSLGGGPSEQYF. The CDR3 DNA is TGTGCCAGCAGTTTAGGTGGAGGGCCCTCCGAGCAGTACTTC.

The V and J genes are TRBV5-1 and TRBJ1-3; D call uncertain. V was pared by 0 bases and J by 0 bases, with 10 bases between. CDR1 is SGHRS, CDR2 YFSETQ, per germline. The CDR3 runs to 16 residues. In DNA, the CDR3 is TGCGCCAGCAGCTTGGCCGGAGTGGGCTCTGGAAACACCATATATTTT. This encodes CASSLAGVGSGNTIYF.

The J gene is TRBJ2-5, the V gene TRBV6-5; possibly TRBD1 for D (8 bases). The germline CDR1 and CDR2 sequences are MNHEY and SVGAGI. V was trimmed by 11 bases and J by 1 base, leaving 14 bases between them. This CDR3 has 13 amino acids. CDR3: CAGTTGGQETQYF. In DNA form, the CDR3 reads TGTGCCGGGACTACAGGGGGCCAAGAGACCCAGTACTTC.

The chain combines TRBV28 with TRBJ2-7, with 8 bases lining up with TRBD1. Per the germline V gene, CDR1 is MDHEN and CDR2 is SYDVKM. After removal of 5 bases from V and 5 bases from J, the junction contained 11 bases not matched to a gene. The CDR3 spans 15 residues. CDR3: CASSLWTGSSNEQYF. The CDR3 nucleotides read TGTGCCAGCAGTCTGTGGACAGGGAGTAGCAACGAGCAGTACTTC. Based on the CDR3 plus reference TRBV28 and TRBJ2-7, the full variable domain is DVKVTQSSRYLVKRTGEKVFLECVQDMDHENMFWYRQDPGLGLRLIYFSYDVKMKEKGDIPEGYSVSREKKERFSLILESASTNQTSMYLCASSLWTGSSNEQYFGPGTRLTVT.

The CDR3, as DNA: TGTGCCAGCAGCTCCTCCGGGACAGTGAACACCGGGGAGCTGTTTTTT. Its protein product is CASSSSGTVNTGELFF. V is TRBV7-9 and J is TRBJ2-2; 7 bases line up with TRBD1. The V gene's germline CDR1 is SEHNR and CDR2 FQNEAQ (reference sequence). The CDR3 is made up of 16 amino acids. V gave up 4 bases and J gave up 1 base; unmatched junction bases: 6.

The chain links TRBV5-6 to TRBJ1-5, with D possibly being TRBD1 (6 bases). This CDR3 contains 14 residues. CDR1 is SGHDT, CDR2 YYEEEE, per germline. The V end lost 1 base, the J end lost 7 bases, and 12 bases lay between the germline ends. In DNA form, the CDR3 reads TGTGCCAGCAGCTTGTCAGGGGTACAACAGCCCCAGCATTTT. This encodes CASSLSGVQQPQHF.

J is TRBJ1-1 and V is TRBV6-6; D gene uncertain. Germline loops: CDR1 MNHNY, CDR2 SVGAGI (reference sequence). V lost 2 bases to trimming and J lost 5 bases, with 18 bases between them. The CDR3 runs to 16 residues. The CDR3 loop is CASSYPGLGGGTEAFF. In DNA form, the CDR3 reads TGTGCCAGCAGTTACCCAGGACTGGGCGGAGGGACTGAAGCTTTCTTT.

About this clone itself: Other DNA sequences in this sample translate to the same CDR3. The chain links TRBV30 to TRBJ2-5; 7 nucleotides align to TRBD1. The trim removed 0 bases at V and 5 bases at J, leaving 0 bases unmatched. The germline gives CDR1 GTSNPN, CDR2 SVGIG (reference sequence). The CDR3 has 12 amino acids. CDR3 nucleotide sequence: TGTGCCTGGAGTGTACAGGGGGAGACCCAGTACTTC. It codes for CAWSVQGETQYF.

The chain employs TRBV7-2 and TRBJ2-7; 8 positions match TRBD2. The V gene's germline CDR1 is SGHTA and CDR2 FQGNSA. This CDR3 region has 15 residues. Trimming at V came to 5 bases and at J to 2 bases, leaving 8 bases not matched to a gene. The CDR3 bases are TGTGCCAGCAGCCGGGGACTAGTCGGGACCTACGAGCAGTACTTC. This sequence encodes CASSRGLVGTYEQYF.

This clone was counted between two and nine times. The rearrangement uses TRBV18 and TRBJ1-6; the D is unclear. Trimming cost V 8 bases and J 9 bases, with 17 bases left between them. This CDR3 contains 14 residues. Per germline, CDR1 KGHSH and CDR2 LQKENI. Here the CDR3 DNA reads TGTGCCAGCCAGGCGTTCGAAAAGAGTTCACCCCTCCACTTT. The encoded protein is CASQAFEKSSPLHF. Using reference TRBV18 and TRBJ1-6 for the parts outside the CDR3, the full variable domain is NAGVMQNPRHLVRRRGQEARLRCSPMKGHSHVYWYRQLPEEGLKFMVYLQKENIIDESGMPKERFSAEFPKEGPSILRIQQVVRGDSAAYFCASQAFEKSSPLHFGNGTRLTVT.

This sequence joins TRBV23-1 and TRBJ2-7; D is perhaps TRBD2 (5 bases). TRBV23-1 qualifies as an ORF whose function is uncertain. CDR3 size: 16 residues. Deletions cut 3 bases from V and 0 bases from J, with 15 bases between. The CDR3 DNA follows: TGCGCCAGCAGTCACCCAATTAGCGTCAGCTCCTACGAGCAGTACTTC. Its translation is CASSHPISVSSYEQYF.

The J gene is TRBJ2-2, the V gene TRBV2; 8 nucleotides agree with TRBD2. Germline values: CDR1 SNHLY, CDR2 FYNNEI. V gave up 7 bases and J gave up 2 bases; unmatched junction bases: 9. The CDR3 length is 16 residues. In DNA, the CDR3 is TGTGCCAGCATCGACGGGAGGGCCGCAAACACCGGGGAGCTGTTTTTT. This sequence encodes CASIDGRAANTGELFF.

The V call is TRBV2, the J call TRBJ1-1, with D perhaps matching TRBD1 (5 bases). Germline CDR1 SNHLY, CDR2 FYNNEI. The V gene lost 5 bases and the J gene lost 1 base, with 8 bases spanning the gap. The CDR3 extends over 13 amino acids. The CDR3 loop reads CASSTQENTEAFF. In DNA, the CDR3 is TGTGCCAGCAGTACACAGGAGAACACTGAAGCTTTCTTT.